Listed below are T cell receptor beta chains from one sample, sequenced in a study of vaccination and CD4 T cells after COVID-19. Which antigens these TCRs recognize remains unknown. Each CDR3 protein is one row after TCRdb ran MiXCR on the PCR reads. The sample includes 20,000 or so distinct CDR3 sequences, under 70% of them seen just once. The sequencing sample was made of CD4+ T cells from blood, cultured in vitro. All receptors come from a human donor who had recovered from COVID-19. Each CDR3 is given with its conserved first and last residue. The D gene is left open where the match is weak. Expanded clones are given a class, and other clones once, few, many or no size at all.

V gene: TRBV20-1; D gene: NA; J gene: TRBJ2-3; clone size: NA; CDR3 DNA: TGCAGTGCTAGGACAGTCACAGATACGCAGTATTTT; CDR3 protein: CSARTVTDTQYF
V gene: TRBV19; D gene: NA; J gene: TRBJ2-7; clone size: NA; CDR3 DNA: TGTGCCAGTAGTATCACCTGGGGCTACGAGCAGTACTTC; CDR3 protein: CASSITWGYEQYF
V gene: TRBV2; D gene: NA; J gene: TRBJ1-5; clone size: NA; CDR3 DNA: TGTGCCACTAGTTCGGTTACAAATCAGCCCCAGCATTTT; CDR3 protein: CATSSVTNQPQHF
V gene: TRBV7-9; D gene: TRBD2; J gene: TRBJ2-1; clone size: NA; CDR3 DNA: TGTGCCAGCAGCCGCGGGACTAGCGGGAGTAATGAGCAGTTCTTC; CDR3 protein: CASSRGTSGSNEQFF
V gene: TRBV6-5; D gene: NA; J gene: TRBJ2-1; clone size: NA; CDR3 DNA: TGTGCCAGCAGTTACTCGCGTGTTGGGGCTTACAATGAGCAGTTCTTC; CDR3 protein: CASSYSRVGAYNEQFF
V gene: TRBV28; D gene: TRBD1; J gene: TRBJ2-7; clone size: few; CDR3 DNA: TGTGCCAGCAGTCCGCGGACAGGGGTTCTATCTTACGAGCAGTACTTC; CDR3 protein: CASSPRTGVLSYEQYF
V gene: TRBV2; D gene: TRBD1; J gene: TRBJ2-1; clone size: NA; CDR3 DNA: TGTGCCAGCAAAACCCCGGGACAGGGTCGCAATGAGCAGTTCTTC; CDR3 protein: CASKTPGQGRNEQFF
V gene: TRBV20-1; D gene: NA; J gene: TRBJ2-1; clone size: once; CDR3 DNA: TGCAGTGCTAGAGATGCTAGTATAACTAGGAGCTCCTACAATGAGCAGTTCTTC; CDR3 protein: CSARDASITRSSYNEQFF
V gene: TRBV21-1; D gene: NA; J gene: TRBJ1-6; clone size: medium-sized; CDR3 DNA: TGTGCCAGCAGCCTGTTTCAGGACAGGAAAGCATCCTATAATTCACCCCTCCACTTT; CDR3 protein: CASSLFQDRKASYNSPLHF
V gene: TRBV20-1; D gene: TRBD2; J gene: TRBJ2-1; clone size: once; CDR3 DNA: TGCAGTGCTAGAGGCCTCGATGTGACTAGCGGAAATGAGCAGTTCTTC; CDR3 protein: CSARGLDVTSGNEQFF
V gene: TRBV7-2; D gene: NA; J gene: TRBJ2-1; clone size: NA; CDR3 DNA: TGTGCCAGCAGCAAAATCGCTTTTAGCGAATTCGTTGAGCAGTTCTTC; CDR3 protein: CASSKIAFSEFVEQFF
V gene: TRBV2; D gene: NA; J gene: TRBJ1-5; clone size: NA; CDR3 DNA: TGTGCCAGCAGTGAAGCCCGAAGGGGGGGGGTTTTCCAGCCCCAGCATTTT; CDR3 protein: CASSEARRGGVFQPQHF
V gene: TRBV5-8; D gene: TRBD1; J gene: TRBJ1-2; clone size: NA; CDR3 DNA: TGTGCCAGCAGTGGACAGGGGTTCCCCGCCCACCGCGGCTCCTATGGCTACACCTTC; CDR3 protein: CASSGQGFPAHRGSYGYTF
V gene: TRBV12-3/TRBV12-4; D gene: NA; J gene: TRBJ1-5; clone size: NA; CDR3 DNA: TGTGCCAGCAGTTCCTTGACAGCTCTTCCCCAGCATTTT; CDR3 protein: CASSSLTALPQHF
V gene: TRBV28; D gene: NA; J gene: TRBJ1-2; clone size: NA; CDR3 DNA: TGTGCCAGCAGTTTACGGCAGGGTATGCGGGGCTACACCTTC; CDR3 protein: CASSLRQGMRGYTF
V gene: TRBV20-1; D gene: NA; J gene: TRBJ1-2; clone size: NA; CDR3 DNA: TGCAGTGAACGGGGGGCAGGGGTTACCAATGGCTACACCTTC; CDR3 protein: CSERGAGVTNGYTF
V gene: TRBV6-1; D gene: NA; J gene: TRBJ2-5; clone size: NA; CDR3 DNA: TGTGCCAGCAGTGAATCGGGGACGGCGGAGACCCAGTACTTC; CDR3 protein: CASSESGTAETQYF
V gene: TRBV6-2/TRBV6-3; D gene: NA; J gene: TRBJ1-5; clone size: NA; CDR3 DNA: TGTGCCAGCAGTCTAACACTGAAGATCGGTGGCAATCAGCCCCAGCATTTT; CDR3 protein: CASSLTLKIGGNQPQHF
V gene: TRBV7-9; D gene: NA; J gene: TRBJ2-3; clone size: NA; CDR3 DNA: TGTGCCAGCAGCTTAGGTCCCGGCGGGAGCACAGATACGCAGTATTTT; CDR3 protein: CASSLGPGGSTDTQYF
V gene: TRBV12-3/TRBV12-4; D gene: NA; J gene: TRBJ2-7; clone size: once; CDR3 DNA: TGTGCCAGCAGTTCCCGACCTTCCTACGAGCAGTACTTC; CDR3 protein: CASSSRPSYEQYF
V gene: TRBV18; D gene: TRBD1; J gene: TRBJ1-6; clone size: NA; CDR3 DNA: TGTGCCAGCTCACCAGGGGACAGAGCACCCCTCCACTTT; CDR3 protein: CASSPGDRAPLHF
V gene: TRBV6-1; D gene: NA; J gene: TRBJ1-6; clone size: NA; CDR3 DNA: TGTGCCAGCAGCCCCCGACAGAACCAAAATTCACCCCTCCACTTT; CDR3 protein: CASSPRQNQNSPLHF
V gene: TRBV20-1; D gene: TRBD1; J gene: TRBJ2-7; clone size: NA; CDR3 DNA: TGCAGTGCACGTCGACAGGGCCTCTTATACGAGCAGTACTTC; CDR3 protein: CSARRQGLLYEQYF
V gene: TRBV6-2/TRBV6-3; D gene: NA; J gene: TRBJ1-4; clone size: NA; CDR3 DNA: TGTGCCAGCAGTTCCGACGACCGGATTAATGAAAAACTGTTTTTT; CDR3 protein: CASSSDDRINEKLFF
V gene: TRBV20-1; D gene: TRBD2; J gene: TRBJ2-7; clone size: few; CDR3 DNA: TGCAGTGCTCAACGGGAGGGAAGTACGATTAAGCAGTACTTC; CDR3 protein: CSAQREGSTIKQYF
V gene: TRBV20-1; D gene: NA; J gene: TRBJ1-2; clone size: NA; CDR3 DNA: TGCAGTGCTAGGACCAAGGAAGGTCGCGGCTACACCTTC; CDR3 protein: CSARTKEGRGYTF
V gene: TRBV4-3; D gene: NA; J gene: TRBJ1-1; clone size: few; CDR3 DNA: TGCGCCAGCAGCCAAGATGCAAGGAGACAGAACACTGAAGCTTTCTTT; CDR3 protein: CASSQDARRQNTEAFF
V gene: TRBV12-3/TRBV12-4; D gene: NA; J gene: TRBJ1-2; clone size: NA; CDR3 DNA: TGTGCCAGCAGTTGGGGCGGAGGCTACACCTTC; CDR3 protein: CASSWGGGYTF
V gene: TRBV24-1; D gene: TRBD1; J gene: TRBJ1-1; clone size: NA; CDR3 DNA: TGTGCCACCAGTGACCCCAGACAGGGGATGAAAGCTTTCTTT; CDR3 protein: CATSDPRQGMKAFF
V gene: TRBV7-2; D gene: NA; J gene: TRBJ1-1; clone size: NA; CDR3 DNA: TGTGCCAGCAGCCTGGGACAGAACACTGAAGCTTTCTTT; CDR3 protein: CASSLGQNTEAFF
V gene: TRBV12-3/TRBV12-4; D gene: NA; J gene: TRBJ2-7; clone size: NA; CDR3 DNA: TGTGCCAGCAGTTTAAGGGGTTGGAACGAGCAGTACTTC; CDR3 protein: CASSLRGWNEQYF
V gene: TRBV7-8; D gene: TRBD2; J gene: TRBJ2-3; clone size: NA; CDR3 DNA: TGTGCCAGCAGCTTAGTGGGGGGGGGAGCGGGCACAGATACGCAGTATTTT; CDR3 protein: CASSLVGGGAGTDTQYF
V gene: TRBV28; D gene: NA; J gene: TRBJ2-7; clone size: NA; CDR3 DNA: TGTGCCAGTTGTACGACCTACGAGCAGTACTTC; CDR3 protein: CASCTTYEQYF
V gene: TRBV7-9; D gene: TRBD2; J gene: TRBJ2-7; clone size: NA; CDR3 DNA: TGTGCCAGCAGCTTAAAGGCTAGCGGGAGGTACGAGCAGTACTTC; CDR3 protein: CASSLKASGRYEQYF
V gene: TRBV21-1; D gene: NA; J gene: TRBJ2-1; clone size: few; CDR3 DNA: TGTGCCAGCAGCTACGGGGTGCGGGACTCCTACAATGAGCAGTTCTTC; CDR3 protein: CASSYGVRDSYNEQFF
V gene: TRBV6-1; D gene: NA; J gene: TRBJ1-5; clone size: NA; CDR3 DNA: TGTGCCAGCAGTGAAGTCGGGGGACATCAGCCCCAGCATTTT; CDR3 protein: CASSEVGGHQPQHF
V gene: TRBV29-1; D gene: TRBD2; J gene: TRBJ2-7; clone size: NA; CDR3 DNA: TGCAGCGTTGAAACCGCTAGCGGGAGATACGAGCAGTACTTC; CDR3 protein: CSVETASGRYEQYF
V gene: TRBV6-1; D gene: NA; J gene: TRBJ1-2; clone size: NA; CDR3 DNA: TGTGCCAGCAGTCCTTCAGTTGGGGCTAACTATGGCTACACCTTC; CDR3 protein: CASSPSVGANYGYTF
V gene: TRBV6-2/TRBV6-3; D gene: TRBD1; J gene: TRBJ1-5; clone size: NA; CDR3 DNA: TGTGCCAGCAGTTCCCAGGGGGGGGCCCAGCCCCAGCATTTT; CDR3 protein: CASSSQGGAQPQHF
V gene: TRBV20-1; D gene: NA; J gene: TRBJ2-6; clone size: NA; CDR3 DNA: TGCAGTGCTAGAGATCGGGGGACTGGGGCCAACGTCCTGACTTTC; CDR3 protein: CSARDRGTGANVLTF
V gene: TRBV19; D gene: NA; J gene: TRBJ1-5; clone size: NA; CDR3 DNA: TGTGCCAGTAGTATGGCCGGTGGCAATCAGCCCCAGCATTTT; CDR3 protein: CASSMAGGNQPQHF
V gene: TRBV7-9; D gene: NA; J gene: TRBJ1-6; clone size: once; CDR3 DNA: TGTGCCAGCAGCCAAGCAAGGGACATTTCACCCCTCCACTTT; CDR3 protein: CASSQARDISPLHF